Below are 15 T cell receptor beta chains sequenced from a single sample in a study of breast tumors, draining lymph nodes, adjacent tissues. Axillary draining lymph nodes of breast cancer patients supplied the node samples. Via MiXCR, TCRdb re-called the multiplex PCR reads, giving one row per CDR3 protein. The table includes about 180,000 distinct CDR3 sequences, roughly a third detected once. Sequencing used axillary lymph node tissue. These receptors were obtained from a female donor with breast cancer. Some clones in this sample may be carry-over from other donors' samples.

This chain links TRBV18 with TRBJ1-4; no reliable D call. The CDR3 sequence is 14 residues long. Trimming pared 4 bases from V and 7 bases from J, leaving 13 bases between. The germline gives CDR1 KGHSH, CDR2 LQKENI. CDR3 amino acids: CASSRSPPGEKLFF. The CDR3 DNA sequence: TGTGCCAGCTCACGCAGCCCCCCGGGTGAAAAACTGTTTTTT. The variable domain in full, with the rest retrieved from reference TRBV18 and TRBJ1-4, is NAGVMQNPRHLVRRRGQEARLRCSPMKGHSHVYWYRQLPEEGLKFMVYLQKENIIDESGMPKERFSAEFPKEGPSILRIQQVVRGDSAAYFCASSRSPPGEKLFFGSGTQLSVL.

This clonotype showed up many times. The V and J genes are TRBV20-1 and TRBJ2-5; D may be TRBD1 (5 bases). This CDR3 spans 14 amino acids. Trimming pared 3 bases from V and 1 base from J, leaving 12 bases between. The V gene's germline CDR1 is DFQATT and CDR2 SNEGSKA (reference sequence). The CDR3 coding sequence is TGCAGTGCTAGTCAGGGCGGTTCCCAAGAGACCCAGTACTTC. Its protein is CSASQGGSQETQYF.

The table lists this clonotype with many counts. This chain connects TRBV11-3 to TRBJ2-1; D might be TRBD2 (6 bases). The CDR3 extends over 15 amino acids. Trimming left V 3 bases short and J 0 bases short, with 9 bases between. Germline lookup yields CDR1 SGHNT and CDR2 YENEEA. The CDR3 sequence: CASSFTGVSYNEQFF. Here the CDR3 DNA reads TGTGCCAGCAGCTTTACGGGAGTCTCCTACAATGAGCAGTTCTTC.

This clonotype was seen ten or more times. V usage is TRBV12-3 or TRBV12-4 and J usage is TRBJ1-5; 8 nucleotides align to TRBD1. The CDR3 is 14 residues long. V lost 6 bases and J lost 4; bases outside the gene matches: 5. CDR3 loop: CASSRGQGNQPQHF. The CDR3 DNA reads TGTGCCAGCAGCCGAGGACAGGGTAATCAGCCCCAGCATTTT.

The chain's CDR3 is CASSPLLAADTLAKNIQYF. The CDR3 region has the DNA TGTGCCAGCAGCCCATTGCTGGCGGCGGACACACTAGCCAAAAACATTCAGTACTTC. The chain joins TRBV5-6 to TRBJ2-4, with D possibly matching TRBD1 (5 bases). The CDR3 has 19 residues. The ends were cut back, 4 bases at V and 0 bases at J, with 23 bases in the middle. Germline lookup yields CDR1 SGHDT and CDR2 YYEEEE.

Points on this clonotype: Compared with germline, one end of the junction differs, possibly owing to a read error. The chain links TRBV5-8 to TRBJ1-3; D is ambiguous. CDR3 size: 16 residues. The V gene's germline CDR1 is SGHTS and CDR2 YDEGEE. CDR3 DNA sequence: TGTGCCAGCAGGGGTCAGCGGGGTCATTATGGGAACACCACATATTTT. Its translation is CASRGQRGHYGNTTYF.

This clonotype occurred many times. The chain combines TRBV7-2 with TRBJ1-2, with D uncertain. Trimming took 0 bases from V and 3 from J, leaving 5 bases between them. There are 13 residues in the CDR3. Germline values: CDR1 SGHTA, CDR2 FQGNSA. The CDR3 sequence is CASSLAPDYGYTF. In DNA form, the CDR3 reads TGTGCCAGCAGCTTAGCACCAGACTATGGCTACACCTTC.

The chain employs TRBV6-6 and TRBJ2-7, with 14 bases lining up with TRBD2. Germline loops: CDR1 MNHNY, CDR2 SVGAGI (reference sequence). The junction had 17 bases not matched to a gene; V was cut back by 5 bases and J by 2 bases. The CDR3 has 20 residues. In DNA form, the CDR3 reads TGTGCCAGCAGTCCGACCGGGACTAGCGGGAGTCACTCACGAACCTACGAGCAGTACTTC. Translated, it gives CASSPTGTSGSHSRTYEQYF.

In this sample, this clonotype turned up once. This chain links TRBV12-3 or TRBV12-4 with TRBJ2-3; the match to TRBD2 covers 7 bases. CDR3 size: 15 residues. V dropped 2 bases and J dropped 3; count of bases not matched to a gene: 5. CDR3 nucleotides: TGTGCCAGCAGTTTACTTGGCGGGGGAACAGATACGCAGTATTTT. Translated: CASSLLGGGTDTQYF.

As for this clonotype: A much larger clone differs by one base, so this may be a read error. The J gene is TRBJ2-3, the V gene TRBV19; tentative D call: TRBD1 (6 bases). Deletions cut 3 bases from V and 4 bases from J, with 14 bases between. Germline V gene data show CDR1 as LNHDA and CDR2 as SQIVND (reference sequence). The CDR3 has 15 residues. The CDR3 is CASSIPIGGPDTQYF. Here the CDR3 DNA reads TGTGCCAGTAGTATTCCCATTGGGGGCCCAGATACGCAGTATTTT.

This clonotype was picked up one time. Since no conserved phenylalanine or tryptophan closes the CDR3, a read error is the likely cause. The chain employs TRBV7-8 and TRBJ2-6; D perhaps matches TRBD2 (6 bases). Germline CDR1 reads SGHVS; CDR2 reads FQNEAQ. The CDR3 is 18 residues long. Trimming removed 5 bases from V and 2 bases from J, with 19 bases in between. CDR3 in amino acids: CASSLVTLGGTGANVLTL. The CDR3 DNA follows: TGTGCCAGCAGCCTAGTAACGCTTGGAGGGACTGGGGCCAACGTCCTGACTCTC.

This clonotype occurred many times. This sequence joins TRBV19 and TRBJ1-3, with TRBD1 matching 10 bases. Germline V lookup: CDR1 LNHDA, CDR2 SQIVND (reference sequence). This CDR3 contains 15 residues. Trimming took 5 bases from V and 2 from J; bases not matched to a gene: 3. CDR3 DNA: TGTGCCAGTAGTCCTGGGACAGGGGCTGGAAACACCATATATTTT. As protein: CASSPGTGAGNTIYF.

Ten or more counts support this clonotype. This chain's CDR3 is CASSFTGGQETQYF. The CDR3 DNA follows: TGTGCCAGCAGCTTCACGGGGGGGCAAGAGACCCAGTACTTC. The chain combines TRBV11-2 with TRBJ2-5; 8 bases map to TRBD2. The V gene end was trimmed by 3 bases and the J gene end by 2 bases; junction bases not matched to a gene: 2. The CDR3 length is 14 residues. Germline V gene sequence: CDR1 SGHAT, CDR2 FQNNGV.

Points on this clonotype: Its ends do not fully match the called genes, so a read error is possible. The CDR3 is CASSPTSGQDTQYF. The CDR3 nucleotides are TGCGCCAGCAGCCCGACTAGCGGCCAAGACACCCAGTACTTC. J is TRBJ2-5 and V is TRBV5-1; 9 bases align to TRBD2. The CDR3 length is 14 residues. Germline V gene lookup returns CDR1 SGHRS and CDR2 YFSETQ.

This clonotype has a count of ten or more. V and J are TRBV19 and TRBJ2-1, with 9 bases lining up with TRBD2. Trimming took 2 bases from V and 4 from J; bases not matched to a gene: 6. The CDR3 length is 16 residues. Looked up from germline, CDR1 is LNHDA and CDR2 is SQIVND (reference sequence). CDR3 coding DNA: TGTGCCAGTAGTATACTGGGGACTAGCCTATACAATGAGCAGTTCTTC. It yields the protein CASSILGTSLYNEQFF.